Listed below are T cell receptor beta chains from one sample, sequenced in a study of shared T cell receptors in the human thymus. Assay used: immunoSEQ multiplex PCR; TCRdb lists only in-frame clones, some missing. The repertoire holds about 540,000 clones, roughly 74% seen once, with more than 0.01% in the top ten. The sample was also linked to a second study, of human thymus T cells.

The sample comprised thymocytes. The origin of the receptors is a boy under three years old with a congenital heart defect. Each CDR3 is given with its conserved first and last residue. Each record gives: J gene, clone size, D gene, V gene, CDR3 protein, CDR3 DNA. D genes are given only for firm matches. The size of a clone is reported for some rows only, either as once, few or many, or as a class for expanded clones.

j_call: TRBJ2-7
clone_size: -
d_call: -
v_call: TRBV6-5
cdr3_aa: CASSYSRLAGEQYF
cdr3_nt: TGTGCCAGCAGTTACTCGAGGCTAGCCGGCGAGCAGTACTTC

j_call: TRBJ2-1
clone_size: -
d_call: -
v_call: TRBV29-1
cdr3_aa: CSVDIRSSATYNEQFF
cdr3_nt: TGCAGCGTTGATATTCGTAGCTCGGCAACCTACAATGAGCAGTTCTTC

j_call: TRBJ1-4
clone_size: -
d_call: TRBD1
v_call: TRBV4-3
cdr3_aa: CASSGQGAATNEKLFF
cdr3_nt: TGCGCCAGCAGCGGACAGGGGGCTGCAACTAATGAAAAACTGTTTTTT

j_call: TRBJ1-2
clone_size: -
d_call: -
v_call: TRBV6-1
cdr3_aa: CASSRTLRDGYTF
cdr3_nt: TGTGCCAGCAGTCGGACACTCCGGGATGGCTACACCTTC

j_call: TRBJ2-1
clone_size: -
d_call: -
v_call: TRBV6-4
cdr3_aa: CASQRGGDSYNEQFF
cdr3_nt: TGTGCCAGCCAACGAGGAGGGGACTCCTACAATGAGCAGTTCTTC

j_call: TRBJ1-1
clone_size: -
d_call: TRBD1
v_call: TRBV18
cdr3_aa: CASSHTETGDTEAFF
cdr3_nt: TGTGCCAGCTCCCACACCGAGACAGGGGACACTGAAGCTTTCTTT

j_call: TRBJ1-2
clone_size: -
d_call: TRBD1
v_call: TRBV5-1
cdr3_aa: CASSLGVRGARGYTF
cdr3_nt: TGCGCCAGCAGCTTGGGAGTCAGGGGGGCTCGTGGCTACACCTTC

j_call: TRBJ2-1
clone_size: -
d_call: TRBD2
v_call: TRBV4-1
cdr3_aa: CASSQDRRREAVYEQFF
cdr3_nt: TGCGCCAGCAGCCAAGATAGGAGGCGGGAGGCCGTCTATGAGCAGTTCTTC

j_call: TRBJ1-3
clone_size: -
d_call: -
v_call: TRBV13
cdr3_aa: CASSQIRGRDTIYF
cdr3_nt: TGTGCCAGCAGCCAAATCAGGGGCCGGGACACCATATATTTT

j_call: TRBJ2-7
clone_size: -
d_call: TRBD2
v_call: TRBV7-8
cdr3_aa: CASSFPKKSAGGRTHYEQYF
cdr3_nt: TGTGCCAGCAGCTTTCCGAAAAAGTCGGCGGGAGGCCGAACCCACTACGAGCAGTACTTC

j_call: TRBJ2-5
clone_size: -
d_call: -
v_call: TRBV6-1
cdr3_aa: CASSDLVGETQYF
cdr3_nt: TGTGCCAGCAGTGATCTGGTCGGGGAGACCCAGTACTTC

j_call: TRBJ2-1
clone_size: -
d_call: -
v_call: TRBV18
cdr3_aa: CASSPASGPYNEQFF
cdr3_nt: TGTGCCAGCTCACCAGCGAGCGGACCCTACAATGAGCAGTTCTTC

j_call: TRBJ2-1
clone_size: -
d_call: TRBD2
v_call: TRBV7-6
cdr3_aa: CASSLGTSTYSYNEQFF
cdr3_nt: TGTGCCAGCAGTTTAGGGACTAGCACTTACTCCTACAATGAGCAGTTCTTC

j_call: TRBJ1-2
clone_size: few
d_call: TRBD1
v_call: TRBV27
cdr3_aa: CASRTGAVGYGYTF
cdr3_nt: TGTGCCAGCAGGACAGGGGCTGTGGGCTATGGCTACACCTTC

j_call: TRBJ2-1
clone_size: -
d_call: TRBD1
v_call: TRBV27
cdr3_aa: CASSRQGAKEQFF
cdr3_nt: TGTGCCAGCAGCCGACAGGGGGCAAAAGAGCAGTTCTTC

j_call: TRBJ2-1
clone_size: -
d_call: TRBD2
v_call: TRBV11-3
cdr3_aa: CASSFSFGTSGTSSYNEQFF
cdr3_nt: TGTGCCAGCAGCTTTTCGTTCGGGACTAGCGGGACTAGCTCCTACAATGAGCAGTTCTTC

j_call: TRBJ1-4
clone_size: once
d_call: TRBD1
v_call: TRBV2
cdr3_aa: CASRETGGREKLFF
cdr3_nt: TGTGCCAGCAGGGAGACAGGGGGCCGTGAAAAACTGTTTTTT

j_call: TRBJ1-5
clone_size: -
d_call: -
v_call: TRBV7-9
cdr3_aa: CASSLGGADSNQPQHF
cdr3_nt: TGTGCCAGCAGCCTCGGGGGGGCCGATAGCAATCAGCCCCAGCATTTT

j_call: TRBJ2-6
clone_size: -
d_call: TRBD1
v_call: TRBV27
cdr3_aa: CASSARQGIGANVLTF
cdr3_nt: TGTGCCAGCAGTGCCCGACAGGGGATCGGGGCCAACGTCCTGACTTTC

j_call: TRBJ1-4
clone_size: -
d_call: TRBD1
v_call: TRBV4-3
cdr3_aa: CASSQDRGLEKLFF
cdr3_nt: TGCGCCAGCAGCCAGGACAGGGGGCTTGAAAAACTGTTTTTT

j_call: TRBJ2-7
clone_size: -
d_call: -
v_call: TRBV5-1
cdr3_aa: CASSLEKQGRQYF
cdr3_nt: TGCGCCAGCAGCTTGGAGAAGCAGGGCCGGCAGTACTTC

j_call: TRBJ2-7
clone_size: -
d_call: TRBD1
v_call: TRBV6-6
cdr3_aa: CASSRDRATYEQYF
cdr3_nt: TGTGCCAGCAGTAGGGACAGGGCGACGTACGAGCAGTACTTC

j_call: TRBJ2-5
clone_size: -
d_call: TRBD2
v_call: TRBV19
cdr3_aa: CASTPRTSWETQYF
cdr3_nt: TGTGCCAGTACCCCCCGGACTAGCTGGGAGACCCAGTACTTC

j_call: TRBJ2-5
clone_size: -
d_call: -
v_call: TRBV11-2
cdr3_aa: CASSPGRGETQYF
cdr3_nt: TGTGCCAGCAGCCCTGGCCGGGGAGAGACCCAGTACTTC

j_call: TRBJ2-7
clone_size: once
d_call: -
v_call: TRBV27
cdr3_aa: CASHLGASYEQYF
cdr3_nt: TGTGCCAGCCATCTGGGGGCCTCCTACGAGCAGTACTTC

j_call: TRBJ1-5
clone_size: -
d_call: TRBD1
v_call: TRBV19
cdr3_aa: CASSLKGAGNQPQHF
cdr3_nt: TGTGCCAGTAGCCTAAAGGGGGCCGGCAATCAGCCCCAGCATTTT

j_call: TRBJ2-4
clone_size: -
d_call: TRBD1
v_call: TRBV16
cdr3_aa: CASSQSRTGDNKNIQYF
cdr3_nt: TGTGCCAGCAGCCAATCCCGTACAGGGGACAACAAAAACATTCAGTACTTC

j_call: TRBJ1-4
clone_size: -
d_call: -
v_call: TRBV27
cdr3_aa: CASSLNRAEKLFF
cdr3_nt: TGTGCCAGCAGTTTAAACAGGGCTGAAAAACTGTTTTTT

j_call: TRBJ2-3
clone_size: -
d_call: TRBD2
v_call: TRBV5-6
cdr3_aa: CASSLPSGGSPATQYF
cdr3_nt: TGTGCCAGCAGCTTGCCTAGCGGGGGGAGTCCAGCTACGCAGTATTTT

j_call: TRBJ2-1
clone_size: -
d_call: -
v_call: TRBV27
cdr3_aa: CASNPSGGEGIVVEQFF
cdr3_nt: TGTGCCAGCAATCCCTCCGGAGGGGAAGGTATTGTGGTGGAGCAGTTCTTC

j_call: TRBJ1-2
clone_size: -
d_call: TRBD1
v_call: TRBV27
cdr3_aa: CASRNTGVYGYTF
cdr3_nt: TGTGCCAGCAGGAATACAGGGGTCTATGGCTACACCTTC

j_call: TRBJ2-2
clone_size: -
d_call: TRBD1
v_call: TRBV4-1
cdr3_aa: CASSQGFSANRDSITGELFF
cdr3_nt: TGCGCCAGCAGCCAGGGGTTTTCTGCGAACAGGGACAGTATTACCGGGGAGCTGTTTTTT

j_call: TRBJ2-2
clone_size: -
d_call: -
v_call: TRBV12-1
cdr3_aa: CASSSRTSGMYGELFF
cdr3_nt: TGTGCCAGCAGCTCCAGGACTAGCGGTATGTACGGGGAGCTGTTTTTT

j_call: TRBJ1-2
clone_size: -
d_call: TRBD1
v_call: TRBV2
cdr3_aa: CASSGRTGHGYTF
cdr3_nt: TGTGCCAGCAGTGGTCGGACAGGTCATGGCTACACCTTC

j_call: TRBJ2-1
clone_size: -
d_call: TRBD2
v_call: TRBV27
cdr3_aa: CASSPSGRKWNEQFF
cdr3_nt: TGTGCCAGCAGTCCCAGCGGGAGAAAATGGAATGAGCAGTTCTTC

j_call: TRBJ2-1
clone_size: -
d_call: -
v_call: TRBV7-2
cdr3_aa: CASSLGPSAFF
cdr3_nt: TGTGCCAGCAGCTTGGGGCCCTCCGCGTTCTTC

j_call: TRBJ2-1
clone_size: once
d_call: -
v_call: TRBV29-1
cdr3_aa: CSAERDFSGWNEQFF
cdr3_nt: TGCAGCGCCGAACGGGACTTCTCCGGGTGGAATGAGCAGTTCTTC

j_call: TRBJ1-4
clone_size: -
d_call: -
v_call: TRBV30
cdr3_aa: CAWSVPREGEKLFF
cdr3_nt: TGTGCCTGGAGTGTACCCAGGGAGGGTGAAAAACTGTTTTTT

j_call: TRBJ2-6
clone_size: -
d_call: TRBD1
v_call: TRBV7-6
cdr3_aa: CASSLRNAGTGAGANVLTF
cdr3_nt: TGTGCCAGCAGCTTACGAAATGCCGGGACAGGGGCTGGGGCCAACGTCCTGACTTTC

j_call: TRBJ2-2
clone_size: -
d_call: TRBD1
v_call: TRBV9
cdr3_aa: CASSTQGAYTGELFF
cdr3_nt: TGTGCCAGCAGCACACAGGGGGCGTACACCGGGGAGCTGTTTTTT

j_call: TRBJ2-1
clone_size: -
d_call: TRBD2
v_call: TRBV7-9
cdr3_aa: CASSNGLAGGPGNEQFF
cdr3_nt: TGTGCCAGCAGCAACGGACTAGCGGGAGGGCCGGGGAATGAGCAGTTCTTC

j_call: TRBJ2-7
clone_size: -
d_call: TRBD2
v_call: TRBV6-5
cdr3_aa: CASSYGLAAYEQYF
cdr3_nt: TGTGCCAGCAGTTACGGCCTAGCGGCTTACGAGCAGTACTTC

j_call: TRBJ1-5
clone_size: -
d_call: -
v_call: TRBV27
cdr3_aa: CASSSTIRQPQHF
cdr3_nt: TGTGCCAGCAGTTCGACAATCAGACAGCCCCAGCATTTT

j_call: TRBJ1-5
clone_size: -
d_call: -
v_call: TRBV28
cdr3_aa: CASSPRRRGPNQPQHF
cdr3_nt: TGTGCCAGCAGTCCTCGACGGAGGGGCCCAAATCAGCCCCAGCATTTT

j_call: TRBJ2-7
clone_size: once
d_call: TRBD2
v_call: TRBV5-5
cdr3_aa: CASSLVAGRYEQYF
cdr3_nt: TGTGCCAGCAGCTTGGTAGCGGGAAGGTACGAGCAGTACTTC

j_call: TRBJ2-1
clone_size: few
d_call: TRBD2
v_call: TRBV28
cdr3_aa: CASSLTSGRFNEQFF
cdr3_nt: TGTGCCAGCAGTTTAACTAGCGGGAGATTCAATGAGCAGTTCTTC

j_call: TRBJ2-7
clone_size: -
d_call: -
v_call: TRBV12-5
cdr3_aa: CASGPQASEQYF
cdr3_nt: TGTGCTAGTGGTCCTCAGGCTTCCGAGCAGTACTTC

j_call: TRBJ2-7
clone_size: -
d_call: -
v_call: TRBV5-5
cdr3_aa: CASSYQGRIFYEQYF
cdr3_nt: TGTGCCAGCAGCTACCAAGGGAGAATTTTCTACGAGCAGTACTTC

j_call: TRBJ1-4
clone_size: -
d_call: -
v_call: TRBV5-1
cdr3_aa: CASSLIQGGPTNEKLFF
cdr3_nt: TGCGCCAGCAGCTTGATCCAGGGTGGCCCAACTAATGAAAAACTGTTTTTT

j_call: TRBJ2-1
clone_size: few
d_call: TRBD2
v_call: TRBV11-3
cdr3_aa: CASSPLAGVSYNEQFF
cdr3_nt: TGTGCCAGCAGCCCGTTAGCGGGAGTTTCCTACAATGAGCAGTTCTTC

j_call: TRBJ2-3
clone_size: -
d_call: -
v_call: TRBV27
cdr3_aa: CASSTLGPKLDLVGTDTQYF
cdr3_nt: TGTGCCAGCAGCACCCTCGGCCCCAAGCTAGATTTGGTGGGCACAGATACGCAGTATTTT

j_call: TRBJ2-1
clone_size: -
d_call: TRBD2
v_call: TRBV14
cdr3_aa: CASSQDRDGLAGGNDNEQFF
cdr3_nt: TGTGCCAGCAGCCAAGATAGGGACGGACTAGCGGGAGGGAACGACAATGAGCAGTTCTTC

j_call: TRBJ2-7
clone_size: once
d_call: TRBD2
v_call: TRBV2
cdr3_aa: CASNRASGSYEQYF
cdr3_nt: TGTGCCAGCAACCGCGCTAGCGGATCCTACGAGCAGTACTTC